This entry is about one T cell receptor beta chain. Its specific antigen is unknown. Within one base of it there is no much larger clone, and no base qualities were kept. The data are from a study of control samples from healthy donors and cancer patients (dated by TCRdb to 2020 to 2021). The library was generated by the immunoSEQ multiplex PCR assay. TCRdb took this table from immuneACCESS and kept in-frame rearrangements with V and J called. Such tables lack part of the clones; where checked against another copy, unresolved V genes explain under half of the gap, and the rest is unexplained. The sample yields 150,000 to 200,000 clones; roughly 90% were counted once. The top ten hold about 1.4% of the sample. Inclusive of the bounding cysteine and phenylalanine, the CDR3 is 15 residues long. Only CDR3 DNA remains: 45 bases, in frame from the first base. At the junction V is shortened by 4 bases and J by 1 base, with 12 bases in between. Via the germline V gene, CDR1 is MNHEY and CDR2 SVGEGT.

The V and J genes are TRBV6-2 or TRBV6-3 and TRBJ2-3, with TRBD2 perhaps the D gene, on 6 matching bases. Sequencing input: blood. This clonotype originated in a woman aged 45-65 years in good health. The CDR3 in this case is CASSSVLARTDTQYF. The sequenced DNA is TGTGCCAGCAGTTCCGTGCTAGCGCGCACAGATACGCAGTATTTT.